These 30 T cell receptor beta chains share one sample of origin, sequenced in a study of cytomegalovirus exposure and HLA in healthy donors. The PCR had 60 Vbeta and 13 Jbeta primers. Method: immunoSEQ multiplex PCR; TCRdb's copy keeps in-frame clones and lacks some. The sample consists of approximately 40,000 clones, just over 85% of them appearing once. What was sequenced was PBMCs. Every receptor here comes from a woman aged 40 to 50 in good health and CMV-seropositive.

The chain joins TRBV6-5 to TRBJ2-5, with 7 nucleotides matching TRBD2. This CDR3 has 15 residues. J was trimmed by 3 bases and V by 5 bases; bases with no gene match: 9. The germline gives CDR1 MNHEY, CDR2 SVGAGI. Written as DNA, the CDR3 is TGTGCCAGCAGTGGACAACGGGGGGTTAAAGAGACCCAGTACTTC. It encodes CASSGQRGVKETQYF.

This chain links TRBV19 with TRBJ2-7, with D possibly being TRBD2 (5 bases). CDR1 is LNHDA and CDR2 is SQIVND in the germline V gene (reference sequence). Trimming left V 3 bases short and J 4 bases short, with 16 bases between. This CDR3 is built from 15 residues. The CDR3 loop is CASSIPGSAYYEQYF. CDR3 bases: TGTGCCAGTAGTATCCCGGGGTCGGCGTATTACGAGCAGTACTTC.

The gene calls are TRBV7-9 and TRBJ2-1, with TRBD1 matching over 8 bases. CDR3 length: 16 residues. The V gene's germline CDR1 is SEHNR and CDR2 FQNEAQ (reference sequence). The trim removed 5 bases at V and 0 bases at J, leaving 6 bases unmatched. CDR3 DNA: TGTGCCAGCAGCGACACAGGGGGGAGCTCCTACAATGAGCAGTTCTTC. This gives the protein CASSDTGGSSYNEQFF.

The V call is TRBV2, the J call TRBJ1-1, with unresolved D. Germline CDR1 reads SNHLY; CDR2 reads FYNNEI. Trimming left V 6 bases short and J 4 bases short, with 18 bases between. The CDR3 spans 15 residues. The CDR3 sequence: CASSREWSVGTEAFF. The CDR3 nucleotides read TGTGCCAGCAGCCGAGAATGGAGCGTGGGCACTGAAGCTTTCTTT.

This clone occurred once. This chain uses TRBV27 with TRBJ2-5, with 10 nucleotides matching TRBD2. There are 17 residues in the CDR3. Germline V lookup: CDR1 MNHEY, CDR2 SMNVEV (reference sequence). V was clipped by 5 bases and J by 5 bases; unmatched bases: 14. The CDR3 here is CASSGVLAGDTGETQYF. Written as DNA, the CDR3 is TGTGCCAGCAGTGGTGTCCTAGCGGGGGACACGGGGGAGACCCAGTACTTC.

V and J are TRBV2 and TRBJ2-6, with TRBD1 matching 9 bases. The CDR3 runs to 15 residues. Germline V gives CDR1 SNHLY, CDR2 FYNNEI. V lost 4 bases and J lost 5; bases outside the gene matches: 3. This CDR3 is CASSVDRGRANVLTF. The CDR3, as DNA: TGTGCCAGCAGTGTTGACAGGGGGAGGGCCAACGTCCTGACTTTC.

The chain couples TRBV5-1 to TRBJ2-3; TRBD1 agrees at 8 bases. This CDR3 has 14 residues. Germline CDR1 reads SGHRS; CDR2 reads YFSETQ. Unmatched junction bases numbered 7, after V lost 0 bases and J lost 10 bases. Written as DNA, the CDR3 is TGCGCCAGCAGCTTGGCCGGACAGGGAGACCCGCAGTATTTT. Translating it yields CASSLAGQGDPQYF.

This clone appeared once. The rearrangement uses TRBV5-1 and TRBJ2-1, with TRBD1 identical over 9 bases. V lost 3 bases and J lost 5; bases outside the gene matches: 3. CDR3 length: 14 amino acids. The germline gives CDR1 SGHRS, CDR2 YFSETQ. The CDR3 DNA reads TGCGCCAGCAGCTCACAGGGGGCAGACAATGAGCAGTTCTTC. As protein: CASSSQGADNEQFF.

The V and J genes are TRBV4-2 and TRBJ1-6, with D perhaps matching TRBD1 (5 bases). There are 15 residues in the CDR3. The germline V gene encodes CDR1 LGHNA and CDR2 YNFKEQ. V was trimmed by 5 bases and J by 4 bases, leaving 12 bases between them. This CDR3 reads CASSSPGIYNSPLHF. The DNA of the CDR3 is TGTGCCAGCAGCTCACCAGGGATTTATAATTCACCCCTCCACTTT.

As to this clone: At one end, the junction sequence differs from germline, possibly due to a read error. The rearrangement joins TRBV7-9 to TRBJ2-7, with 13 nucleotides matching TRBD2. The germline CDR1 and CDR2 sequences are SEHNR and FQNEAQ (reference sequence). This CDR3 has 14 residues. DNA of the CDR3: TGTTCCAGCAGTCGAGGACTAGCGGGGGTTGAGCAGTACTTC. This sequence encodes CSSSRGLAGVEQYF. The full variable domain, with the rest looked up from reference TRBV7-9 and TRBJ2-7, is DTGVSQNPRHKITKRGQNVTFRCDPISEHNRLYWYRQTLGQGPEFLTYFQNEAQLEKSRLLSDRFSAERPKGSFSTLEIQRTEQGDSAMYLCSSSRGLAGVEQYFGPGTRLTVT.

About this clone: The conserved closing phenylalanine or tryptophan is absent in this CDR3, likely reflecting a read error. The chain has TRBV10-3 and TRBJ2-3; 9 bases align to TRBD2. The CDR3 totals 17 residues. The germline gives CDR1 ENHRY, CDR2 SYGVKD. V lost 0 bases and J lost 2; bases outside the gene matches: 6. DNA for the CDR3: TGTGCCATCAGTGAGTCGGGTAGCGGGAGATACACAGATACGCAGTATCTT. This encodes CAISESGSGRYTDTQYL.

The V gene is TRBV6-1, the J gene TRBJ1-4; weak D call: TRBD1 (6 bases). Germline V gene lookup returns CDR1 MNHNS and CDR2 SASEGT. This CDR3 contains 14 residues. Trimming took 6 bases from V and 5 from J, leaving 13 bases between them. The CDR3: CASSTGQVNEKLFF. The CDR3, as DNA: TGTGCCAGCAGCACGGGACAAGTGAATGAAAAACTGTTTTTT.

The V gene is TRBV4-2, the J gene TRBJ2-2; 9 bases fit TRBD2. Germline loops: CDR1 LGHNA, CDR2 YNFKEQ. After removal of 0 bases from V and 7 bases from J, the junction contained 12 bases not matched to a gene. This CDR3 has 18 amino acids. The CDR3 coding sequence is TGTGCCAGCAGCCAAGATCGGGGCGGGGGGGCTTACGGCGGGGAGCTGTTTTTT. This gives the protein CASSQDRGGGAYGGELFF.

This chain uses TRBV5-4 with TRBJ2-1; 7 nucleotides match TRBD2. CDR3 size: 15 residues. Germline V gene data show CDR1 as SGHNT and CDR2 as YYREEE (reference sequence). V shed 2 bases, J shed 0 bases, and the junction held 2 bases outside the gene matches. For the CDR3, the DNA is TGTGCCAGCAGCTTCGGACTAGACTCCTACAATGAGCAGTTCTTC. Translating gives CASSFGLDSYNEQFF.

The chain is built from TRBV5-5 and TRBJ1-6; 9 bases are a match to TRBD1. The CDR3 sequence is 16 residues long. V dropped 4 bases and J dropped 7; count of bases not matched to a gene: 9. Germline V gene sequence: CDR1 SGHKS, CDR2 YYEKEE (reference sequence). CDR3 in amino acids: CASSGGTGIGNSPLHF. The CDR3, as DNA: TGTGCCAGCAGCGGTGGGACAGGGATTGGGAATTCACCCCTCCACTTT.

The V and J genes are TRBV5-1 and TRBJ1-2; possible D gene TRBD1, 5 bases. Germline CDR1 reads SGHRS; CDR2 reads YFSETQ. The CDR3 runs to 12 residues. Between the trimmed V and J ends, which lost 8 bases and 1 base, there was a span of 9 bases. CDR3 residues: CASTRDNYGYTF. CDR3 DNA: TGCGCCAGTACCAGGGATAACTATGGCTACACCTTC.

This sequence joins TRBV10-3 and TRBJ1-4; D perhaps matches TRBD1 (6 bases). The V end lost 3 bases, the J end lost 8 bases, and 13 bases lay between the germline ends. CDR3 length equals 14 residues. CDR1 ENHRY and CDR2 SYGVKD come from the germline V gene. The CDR3 reads CAISEGGGNEKLFF. The CDR3 DNA reads as TGTGCCATCAGTGAAGGGGGTGGGAACGAAAAACTGTTTTTT.

The CDR3 coding sequence is TGCGCCAGCAGCTGGGCGACAGGGAACACCGGGGAGCTGTTTTTT. It codes for CASSWATGNTGELFF. The chain has TRBV5-1 and TRBJ2-2; D possibly corresponds to TRBD1 (6 bases). V lost 3 bases and J 1 base, leaving 10 bases between the germline ends. The germline V gene has CDR1 SGHRS and CDR2 YFSETQ. This CDR3 has 15 amino acids. The complete variable domain, with remaining parts taken from reference TRBV5-1 and TRBJ2-2, reads KAGVTQTPRYLIKTRGQQVTLSCSPISGHRSVSWYQQTPGQGLQFLFEYFSETQRNKGNFPGRFSGRQFSNSRSEMNVSTLELGDSALYLCASSWATGNTGELFFGEGSRLTVL.

The V call is TRBV11-2, the J call TRBJ1-5, with a tentative D call TRBD1 (5 bases). The V gene lost 1 base and the J gene lost 2 bases, with 12 bases spanning the gap. The CDR3 consists of 16 residues. Germline values: CDR1 SGHAT, CDR2 FQNNGV. This CDR3 reads CASSLGAGLGNQPQHF. The CDR3 coding sequence is TGTGCCAGCAGCTTAGGCGCAGGGCTGGGCAATCAGCCCCAGCATTTT.

The rearrangement links TRBV6-1 to TRBJ1-2; the match to TRBD1 covers 7 bases. With V trimmed by 6 bases and J by 3 bases, 7 bases remained unmatched. Per the germline V gene, CDR1 is MNHNS and CDR2 is SASEGT. CDR3 size: 14 residues. The CDR3 DNA sequence: TGTGCCAGCAGCCGACAGGGTAATGACTATGGCTACACCTTC. Translation gives CASSRQGNDYGYTF.

The CDR3 bases are TGCGCCAGCAGCCAAGAACAATCTAGCGGGTACAATGAGCAGTTCTTC. It specifies CASSQEQSSGYNEQFF. This chain links TRBV4-3 with TRBJ2-1, with 8 bases fitting TRBD2. CDR1 is LGHNA, CDR2 YSLEER, per germline. There are 16 residues in the CDR3. V shed 0 bases, J shed 4 bases, and the junction held 5 bases outside the gene matches.

The chain is built from TRBV7-7 and TRBJ2-1; 8 bases are a match to TRBD1. In germline, CDR1 is SSHAT, CDR2 FNYEAQ (reference sequence). J was trimmed by 5 bases and V by 5 bases; bases with no gene match: 8. The CDR3 length is 15 residues. CDR3: CASSRTGPGDNEQFF. DNA for the CDR3: TGTGCCAGCAGCCGGACAGGGCCAGGCGACAATGAGCAGTTCTTC.

V gene TRBV5-6 combines with J gene TRBJ2-7; D remains unclear. The CDR3 runs to 13 residues. The ends were cut back, 0 bases at V and 2 bases at J, with 6 bases in the middle. Germline-derived CDR1 and CDR2 are SGHDT and YYEEEE. This CDR3 is CASSLGSPYEQYF. The CDR3 DNA reads as TGTGCCAGCAGCTTGGGCAGTCCCTACGAGCAGTACTTC.

This clone was detected only a few times. This chain uses TRBV27 with TRBJ2-5; TRBD1 agrees at 9 bases. CDR3 size: 16 residues. Trimming at V came to 5 bases and at J to 3 bases, leaving 10 bases not matched to a gene. The germline gives CDR1 MNHEY, CDR2 SMNVEV (reference sequence). The CDR3 reads CASSPLQTGGKETQYF. The DNA of the CDR3 is TGTGCCAGCAGTCCCCTGCAGACAGGGGGTAAAGAGACCCAGTACTTC.

The chain uses TRBV7-3 and TRBJ2-1, with a weak D call TRBD2 (5 bases). Germline V gene lookup returns CDR1 SGHTA and CDR2 FQGTGA. CDR3 length: 13 residues. V dropped 2 bases and J dropped 8 bases, with 10 bases sitting between them. The chain's CDR3 is CASSLAGEHEQFF. In DNA, the CDR3 is TGTGCCAGCAGCTTAGCCGGGGAGCATGAGCAGTTCTTC.

The V call is TRBV5-4, the J call TRBJ1-1, with 7 bases fitting TRBD1. The CDR3 loop spans 15 amino acids. Germline values: CDR1 SGHNT, CDR2 YYREEE (reference sequence). V lost 2 bases to trimming and J lost 4 bases; unmatched junction nucleotides: 8. The CDR3 spells CASSFGGPGGTEAFF. CDR3 DNA: TGTGCCAGCAGCTTCGGTGGCCCAGGGGGCACTGAAGCTTTCTTT.

V usage is TRBV6-6 and J usage is TRBJ2-5; TRBD2 agrees at 7 bases. J gave up 2 bases and V 6 bases, and 9 bases lay outside the gene matches. Germline V gene data show CDR1 as MNHNY and CDR2 as SVGAGI (reference sequence). The CDR3 contains 15 residues. This CDR3 is CASSNAAGVQETQYF. The CDR3 region has the DNA TGTGCCAGCAGCAACGCTGCGGGGGTTCAAGAGACCCAGTACTTC.

In its sample, this clone was seen a few times. CDR3 amino acids: CASSPGQGNYGYTF. In DNA, the CDR3 is TGCGCCAGCAGCCCCGGACAGGGCAACTATGGCTACACCTTC. This chain links TRBV4-3 with TRBJ1-2; 8 bases match TRBD1. The CDR3 totals 14 residues. The germline V gene has CDR1 LGHNA and CDR2 YSLEER. V gave up 4 bases and J gave up 2 bases; unmatched junction bases: 3.

This rearrangement joins TRBV7-2 to TRBJ1-5, with unresolved D. The germline CDR1 and CDR2 sequences are SGHTA and FQGNSA. The CDR3 totals 14 residues. Trimming pared 5 bases from V and 6 bases from J, leaving 14 bases between. As DNA, the CDR3 is TGTGCCAGCAGCCCCCTCACGCGTGGTCAGCCCCAGCATTTT. This translates into CASSPLTRGQPQHF.

This chain connects TRBV6-1 to TRBJ2-2; TRBD2 might be the D (5 bases). This CDR3 contains 15 residues. Trimming took off 8 bases at V and 5 bases at J, with 18 bases between the two ends. The germline V gene has CDR1 MNHNS and CDR2 SASEGT. DNA of the CDR3: TGTGCCAGCCATCCTGGGAACGGGGAGACCGGGGAGCTGTTTTTT. This sequence encodes CASHPGNGETGELFF.